One and the same sample provided the 12 T cell receptor beta chains below, sequenced in a study of blood T cells in healthy people across ages. Using a J-beta primer mix together with a sample-barcoded 5' primer, a second PCR was run for roughly 6 to 12 cycles. TCRdb analysed the 5' RACE reads with MiXCR anew, one entry per CDR3 protein. The top ten clones hold approximately 7.7% of a sample with some 1.7 million distinct CDR3 sequences, roughly 28% of them seen once. Source material: blood. These receptors were obtained from a woman aged 25 to 39 in good health.

This clonotype has a count of ten or more. The V and J genes are TRBV7-2 and TRBJ2-5; 7 bases align to TRBD1. After removal of 5 bases from V and 7 bases from J, the junction contained 13 bases not matched to a gene. This CDR3 has 15 residues. Germline V gene sequence: CDR1 SGHTA, CDR2 FQGNSA. This CDR3 reads CASSRLGTDVGTQYF. CDR3 nucleotides: TGTGCCAGCAGCCGACTCGGGACAGACGTAGGGACCCAGTACTTC. Full variable domain (outside the CDR3, taken from reference TRBV7-2 and TRBJ2-5): GAGVSQSPSNKVTEKGKDVELRCDPISGHTALYWYRQSLGQGLEFLIYFQGNSAPDKSGLPSDRFSAERTGGSVSTLTIQRTQQEDSAVYLCASSRLGTDVGTQYFGPGTRLLVL.

The genes are TRBV7-9 and TRBJ2-1; D remains unclear. V lost 5 bases, J lost 4 bases, and 21 bases lay in between. Germline V lookup: CDR1 SEHNR, CDR2 FQNEAQ (reference sequence). The CDR3 consists of 17 residues. CDR3 DNA: TGTGCCAGCAGCCTAAAGGGCCCAGCAGCACCTTACAATGAGCAGTTCTTC. The encoded protein is CASSLKGPAAPYNEQFF.

This clonotype has a handful of counts. This sequence joins TRBV7-3 and TRBJ2-3; 12 bases match TRBD2. The CDR3 totals 17 residues. After removal of 1 base from V and 7 bases from J, the junction contained 9 bases not matched to a gene. Germline CDR1 is SGHTA and CDR2 is FQGTGA. CDR3 amino acids: CASSLNSPSGGANTQYF. DNA for the CDR3: TGTGCCAGCAGCTTAAACTCGCCTAGCGGGGGGGCAAATACGCAGTATTTT. Combining the CDR3 with reference TRBV7-3 and TRBJ2-3 gives the whole variable domain GAGVSQTPSNKVTEKGKYVELRCDPISGHTALYWYRQSLGQGPEFLIYFQGTGAADDSGLPNDRFFAVRPEGSVSTLKIQRTERGDSAVYLCASSLNSPSGGANTQYFGPGTRLTVL.

The CDR3 DNA reads TGTGCCAGCAGTTTTGGACGAGTGGGCTACACCTTC. Protein product: CASSFGRVGYTF. The chain combines TRBV28 with TRBJ1-2; D is unresolved. V gave up 3 bases and J gave up 8 bases, with 10 bases separating them. CDR1 is MDHEN, CDR2 SYDVKM, per germline. CDR3 length: 12 amino acids.

This clonotype was seen a few times. The rearrangement uses TRBV18 and TRBJ2-1, with 8 bases identical to TRBD1. V lost 6 bases, J lost 6 bases, and 10 bases stayed unmatched. The germline V gene has CDR1 KGHSH and CDR2 LQKENI. The length of the CDR3 is 15 residues. CDR3 protein: CASSPGTGRFNEQFF. DNA of the CDR3: TGTGCCAGCTCGCCCGGGACAGGTCGCTTCAATGAGCAGTTCTTC.

This clonotype was counted many times. The chain recombines TRBV28 with TRBJ2-7; 7 nucleotides match TRBD2. Germline-derived CDR1 and CDR2 are MDHEN and SYDVKM. The J segment lost 0 bases and the V segment lost 3 bases, leaving 5 bases of the junction unmatched. The CDR3 sequence is 15 residues long. The CDR3 region is CASSFFQRGSYEQYF. For the CDR3, the DNA is TGTGCCAGCAGTTTTTTCCAGCGGGGCTCCTACGAGCAGTACTTC.

This chain connects TRBV4-1 to TRBJ1-1, with D maybe TRBD1 (6 bases). V shed 4 bases and J shed 10 bases, with 16 bases lying between them. Germline lookup yields CDR1 MGHRA and CDR2 YSYEKL. The CDR3 length is 13 residues. The CDR3 nucleotides are TGCGCCAGCAGCCGGAATACAGGGATAATAGCTTTCTTT. Residues: CASSRNTGIIAFF.

The genes are TRBV7-2 and TRBJ1-1, with D perhaps TRBD1 (6 bases). V was pared by 1 base and J by 0 bases, with 12 bases between. The germline CDR1 and CDR2 sequences are SGHTA and FQGNSA. The CDR3 contains 16 residues. The CDR3 region has the DNA TGTGCCAGCAGCTTAGGTGGGGGGCGCTTGAACACTGAAGCTTTCTTT. Translation: CASSLGGGRLNTEAFF.

In its sample, this clonotype was seen once. V and J are TRBV30 and TRBJ1-1; 10 nucleotides match TRBD1. This CDR3 spans 13 amino acids. Germline assignment: CDR1 GTSNPN and CDR2 SVGIG (reference sequence). The junction had 10 bases not matched to a gene; V was cut back by 8 bases and J by 7 bases. The CDR3 loop is CAGRDRGYGEAFF. The CDR3 DNA reads TGTGCCGGAAGGGACAGGGGATACGGTGAAGCTTTCTTT.

CDR3 sequence: CSASSGAPYNEQFF. CDR3 nucleotide sequence: TGCAGTGCTAGCAGCGGGGCCCCCTACAATGAGCAGTTCTTC. This sequence joins TRBV20-1 and TRBJ2-1; 7 bases line up with TRBD2. This CDR3 has 14 amino acids. Losses at the gene ends were 3 bases for V and 2 bases for J; bases not matched to a gene: 4. CDR1 DFQATT and CDR2 SNEGSKA come from the germline V gene (reference sequence).

This clonotype has only a few counts. This chain uses TRBV4-1 with TRBJ1-4; D is uncertain. The germline gives CDR1 MGHRA, CDR2 YSYEKL. The V gene lost 0 bases and the J gene lost 5 bases, with 22 bases spanning the gap. This CDR3 contains 19 residues. This CDR3 reads CASSQDPMELGRSNEKLFF. The CDR3 DNA is TGCGCCAGCAGCCAAGATCCTATGGAATTGGGAAGGTCCAATGAAAAACTGTTTTTT.

The rearrangement links TRBV29-1 to TRBJ1-1; possible D gene TRBD1, 6 bases. Trimming took 8 bases from V and 0 from J, leaving 10 bases between them. CDR1 and CDR2 from the germline V gene are SQVTM and ANQGSEA. This CDR3 comprises 12 residues. The CDR3 sequence is CSSNRVNTEAFF. CDR3 bases: TGCAGCTCCAACAGGGTGAACACTGAAGCTTTCTTT.